Shown below are 25 T cell receptor beta chains from a single sample sequenced in a study of graft-versus-host responses after intestinal transplantation. Sequencing was performed with immunoSEQ multiplex PCR; in TCRdb, only in-frame clones are kept and a portion is missing. The sample lists around 54,000 clones, around 90% occurring once. The sequencing here drew on PBMCs, taken 662 days after intestinal transplant. These receptors were collected from a human patient who received an intestinal transplant, so some T cells may come from the graft donor.

This sequence joins TRBV6-5 and TRBJ2-7; D may match TRBD1 or TRBD2 (5 bases each). V lost 5 bases and J 4 bases, leaving 12 bases between the germline ends. Per germline, CDR1 MNHEY and CDR2 SVGAGI. This CDR3 contains 13 residues. This chain's CDR3 is CASSAGTQYEQYF. The CDR3, as DNA: TGTGCCAGCAGTGCCGGGACCCAATACGAGCAGTACTTC.

This clone was counted once. This rearrangement joins TRBV15 to TRBJ2-7, with TRBD1 matching 8 bases. Germline V gene sequence: CDR1 LNHNV, CDR2 YYDKDF (reference sequence). The CDR3 covers 15 residues. V was clipped by 0 bases and J by 3 bases; unmatched bases: 4. The CDR3 sequence: CATSREQGAGYEQYF. For the CDR3, the DNA is TGTGCCACCAGCAGAGAGCAGGGGGCCGGCTACGAGCAGTACTTC.

The chain couples TRBV6-1 to TRBJ2-5; unclear D gene. The germline gives CDR1 MNHNS, CDR2 SASEGT. Trimming cost V 7 bases and J 5 bases, with 11 bases left between them. The length of the CDR3 is 12 residues. This CDR3 is CASTPFRETQYF. The CDR3 region has the DNA TGTGCCAGCACCCCCTTCCGGGAGACCCAGTACTTC.

The chain carries TRBV9 and TRBJ1-2; 8 nucleotides agree with TRBD1. Losses at the gene ends were 2 bases for V and 5 bases for J; bases not matched to a gene: 14. This CDR3 is 17 amino acids long. Germline CDR1 SGDLS, CDR2 YYNGEE. CDR3 sequence reads: CASSVGWTGLGTYGYTF. CDR3 DNA sequence: TGTGCCAGCAGCGTGGGATGGACAGGGCTGGGGACATATGGCTACACCTTC.

The J gene is TRBJ2-3, the V gene TRBV6-5; D gene unclear. The CDR3 sequence is 13 residues long. Trimming pared 6 bases from V and 2 bases from J, leaving 9 bases between. Germline V gene lookup returns CDR1 MNHEY and CDR2 SVGAGI. CDR3 nucleotide sequence: TGTGCCAGCAGACGTCTGGTCACAGATACGCAGTATTTT. This sequence encodes CASRRLVTDTQYF.

The chain carries TRBV5-1 and TRBJ1-1; 7 bases match TRBD1. Per the germline V gene, CDR1 is SGHRS and CDR2 is YFSETQ. There are 14 residues in the CDR3. V gave up 0 bases and J gave up 6 bases; unmatched junction bases: 5. Written as DNA, the CDR3 is TGCGCCAGCAGCTTGGGATACAGGGGTTCTGAAGCTTTCTTT. It codes for CASSLGYRGSEAFF.

The J gene is TRBJ1-2, the V gene TRBV13, with D perhaps matching TRBD1 (5 bases). This CDR3 comprises 13 residues. Germline values: CDR1 PRHDT, CDR2 FYEKMQ (reference sequence). Trimming stripped 5 bases from V and 8 bases from J, with 15 bases between. This CDR3 reads CASSATGTYGYTF. The CDR3 DNA is TGTGCCAGCAGCGCAACCGGGACGTACGGCTACACCTTC.

This chain uses TRBV11-2 with TRBJ1-3, with D possibly being TRBD1 (5 bases). Germline V CDR1 and CDR2: SGHAT, FQNNGV. The CDR3 consists of 14 residues. Trimming left V 2 bases short and J 1 base short, with 6 bases between. The CDR3 is CASSLQGSGNTIYF. In DNA, the CDR3 is TGTGCCAGCAGCTTACAGGGTTCTGGAAACACCATATATTTT.

The rearrangement links TRBV5-1 to TRBJ1-3, with D hard to call. Germline V gene sequence: CDR1 SGHRS, CDR2 YFSETQ. Trimming shortened V by 7 bases and J by 4 bases, and 15 bases separated the two germline ends. The CDR3 runs 14 residues. In DNA, the CDR3 is TGCGCCAGCTTCCCCCCCCTAGGGGGAAACACCATATATTTT. It yields the protein CASFPPLGGNTIYF.

The chain couples TRBV11-2 to TRBJ1-1; no clear D. From germline, CDR1 is SGHAT and CDR2 FQNNGV. V was shortened by 2 bases and J by 1 base, with 8 bases between the two germline ends. The CDR3 contains 14 residues. In DNA, the CDR3 is TGTGCCAGCAGCTTACAGGTACGGAACACTGAAGCTTTCTTT. This translates into CASSLQVRNTEAFF. Full variable domain (remainder filled in from reference TRBV11-2 and TRBJ1-1): EAGVAQSPRYKIIEKRQSVAFWCNPISGHATLYWYQQILGQGPKLLIQFQNNGVVDDSQLPKDRFSAERLKGVDSTLKIQPAKLEDSAVYLCASSLQVRNTEAFFGQGTRLTVV.

This chain links TRBV29-1 with TRBJ1-2; weak D call: TRBD1 (6 bases). The CDR3 is 11 residues long. Germline CDR1 reads SQVTM; CDR2 reads ANQGSEA. Trimming took 5 bases from V and 6 from J, leaving 10 bases between them. CDR3 DNA sequence: TGCAGCGTTAGGGCAGGGGATGGCTACACCTTC. Its protein is CSVRAGDGYTF.

The rearrangement joins TRBV5-1 to TRBJ1-3; no definite D call. The CDR3 contains 15 residues. Per the germline V gene, CDR1 is SGHRS and CDR2 is YFSETQ. V was clipped by 0 bases and J by 2 bases, with 9 bases between them. The CDR3 region is CASSLEWAAGNTIYF. In nucleotides, the CDR3 is TGCGCCAGCAGCTTGGAATGGGCAGCTGGAAACACCATATATTTT. Based on the CDR3 plus reference TRBV5-1 and TRBJ1-3, the full variable domain is KAGVTQTPRYLIKTRGQQVTLSCSPISGHRSVSWYQQTPGQGLQFLFEYFSETQRNKGNFPGRFSGRQFSNSRSEMNVSTLELGDSALYLCASSLEWAAGNTIYFGEGSWLTVV.

This sequence joins TRBV18 and TRBJ2-7, with 7 positions matching TRBD2. In germline, CDR1 is KGHSH, CDR2 LQKENI. The CDR3 covers 14 residues. V dropped 4 bases and J dropped 7; count of bases not matched to a gene: 10. CDR3 bases: TGTGCCAGCTCACAGCGGGGAGGATTGTATGAGCAGTACTTC. This gives the protein CASSQRGGLYEQYF.

The chain is built from TRBV5-1 and TRBJ2-3; 9 bases are a match to TRBD2. This CDR3 comprises 16 residues. Germline-derived CDR1 and CDR2 are SGHRS and YFSETQ. V lost 0 bases, J lost 3 bases, and 5 bases stayed unmatched. The CDR3 region has the DNA TGCGCCAGCAGCTTGGGATCTAGCGGGGTTACAGATACGCAGTATTTT. This gives the protein CASSLGSSGVTDTQYF.

The chain is built from TRBV10-3 and TRBJ1-3; D not resolved. V lost 0 bases and J 6 bases, leaving 15 bases between the germline ends. This CDR3 contains 16 residues. The germline V gene encodes CDR1 ENHRY and CDR2 SYGVKD. Here the CDR3 DNA reads TGTGCCATCAGTGAGTCCACGATCGCCATGACAAACACCATATATTTT. As protein: CAISESTIAMTNTIYF.

The rearrangement uses TRBV25-1 and TRBJ1-6, with D possibly being TRBD1 (5 bases). V shed 1 base and J shed 9 bases, with 13 bases lying between them. The CDR3 totals 15 residues. Germline V gene data show CDR1 as MGHDK and CDR2 as SYGVNS. The CDR3 loop reads CASSELRQGGSPLHF. The DNA of the CDR3 is TGTGCCAGCAGTGAATTGCGGCAGGGCGGTTCACCCCTCCACTTT.

The chain links TRBV2 to TRBJ1-2, with 7 bases lining up with TRBD1. In germline, CDR1 is SNHLY, CDR2 FYNNEI. The J segment lost 6 bases and the V segment lost 4 bases, leaving 8 bases of the junction unmatched. This CDR3 comprises 14 residues. The CDR3 DNA sequence: TGTGCCAGCAGTGGGGTGACAGGGAGGAATGGCTACACCTTC. Translated, it gives CASSGVTGRNGYTF.

The gene calls are TRBV2 and TRBJ1-5; 11 bases fit TRBD1. The CDR3 is 13 residues long. After removal of 9 bases from V and 5 bases from J, the junction contained 3 bases not matched to a gene. Germline V lookup: CDR1 SNHLY, CDR2 FYNNEI. Here the CDR3 DNA reads TGTGCCAGTCAGGGACAGGGGGATCAGCCCCAGCATTTT. This codes for CASQGQGDQPQHF.

V and J are TRBV11-2 and TRBJ2-3; D gene uncertain. The CDR3 is made up of 12 amino acids. CDR1 SGHAT and CDR2 FQNNGV come from the germline V gene. Trimming left V 1 base short and J 3 bases short, with 2 bases between. The CDR3 DNA reads as TGTGCCAGCAGCTTAGGAACAGATACGCAGTATTTT. Protein sequence: CASSLGTDTQYF.

The chain employs TRBV27 and TRBJ2-2; the D gene is possibly TRBD1 (6 bases). The germline CDR1 and CDR2 sequences are MNHEY and SMNVEV (reference sequence). Trimming left V 5 bases short and J 6 bases short, with 19 bases between. CDR3 length equals 16 residues. This CDR3 is CASSDHRVTVPGELFF. CDR3 in DNA: TGTGCCAGCAGTGACCACAGGGTTACAGTACCCGGGGAGCTGTTTTTT.

The rearrangement uses TRBV2 and TRBJ1-5, with 8 bases matching TRBD1. The CDR3 consists of 13 residues. CDR1 and CDR2 from the germline V gene are SNHLY and FYNNEI. The V segment lost 7 bases and the J segment 6 bases; nucleotides outside the gene matches: 5. The CDR3 bases are TGTGCCAGCAAGACACAGGGGGTTCAGCCCCAGCATTTT. It is translated as CASKTQGVQPQHF.

The V gene is TRBV5-4, the J gene TRBJ2-5, with TRBD2 matching 8 bases. This CDR3 contains 13 residues. V dropped 10 bases and J dropped 2; count of bases not matched to a gene: 7. Looked up from germline, CDR1 is SGHNT and CDR2 is YYREEE (reference sequence). The CDR3 here is CAFRGGWQETQYF. For the CDR3, the DNA is TGTGCCTTTCGGGGGGGCTGGCAAGAGACCCAGTACTTC.

The rearrangement joins TRBV10-3 to TRBJ1-5, with 7 bases fitting TRBD1. The germline gives CDR1 ENHRY, CDR2 SYGVKD. V was pared by 2 bases and J by 7 bases, with 5 bases of the junction left unmatched. This CDR3 is built from 14 residues. The CDR3 coding sequence is TGTGCCATCAGTGAGACTGAGGGGGCGCAGCCCCAGCATTTT. Amino acids: CAISETEGAQPQHF.

The CDR3 loop is CASSYGVGEQYF. CDR3 in DNA: TGTGCCAGCAGCTACGGGGTAGGGGAGCAGTACTTC. The chain employs TRBV7-9 and TRBJ2-7; TRBD2 might be the D (5 bases). Trimming left V 4 bases short and J 7 bases short, with 11 bases between. The CDR3 has 12 amino acids. Germline V lookup: CDR1 SEHNR, CDR2 FQNEAQ (reference sequence).

This clone was observed a single time. The chain has TRBV21-1 and TRBJ1-1. TRBV21-1 is an annotated pseudogene. The length of the CDR3 is 11 residues. CDR3 sequence reads: CASSPRTEAFF. The CDR3, as DNA: TGTGCCAGCAGCCCCCGCACTGAAGCTTTCTTT.